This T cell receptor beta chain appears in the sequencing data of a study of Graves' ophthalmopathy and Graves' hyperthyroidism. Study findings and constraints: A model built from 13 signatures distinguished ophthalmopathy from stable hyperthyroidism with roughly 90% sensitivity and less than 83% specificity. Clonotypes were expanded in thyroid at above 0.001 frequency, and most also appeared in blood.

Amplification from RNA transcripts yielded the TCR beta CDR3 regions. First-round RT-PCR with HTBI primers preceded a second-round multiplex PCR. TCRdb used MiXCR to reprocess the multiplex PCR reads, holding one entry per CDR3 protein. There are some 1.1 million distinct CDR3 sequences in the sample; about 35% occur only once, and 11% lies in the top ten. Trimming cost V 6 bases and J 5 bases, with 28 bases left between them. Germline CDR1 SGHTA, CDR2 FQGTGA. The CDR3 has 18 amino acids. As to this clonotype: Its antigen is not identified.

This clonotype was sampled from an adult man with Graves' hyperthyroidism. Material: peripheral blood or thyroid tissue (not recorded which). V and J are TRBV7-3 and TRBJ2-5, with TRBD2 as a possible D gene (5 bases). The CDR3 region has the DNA TGTGCCAGCAGTTCGAACCCCGGACCAGCGGCGATATGGGAGACCCAGTACTTC. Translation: CASSSNPGPAAIWETQYF. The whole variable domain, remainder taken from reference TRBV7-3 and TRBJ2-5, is GAGVSQTPSNKVTEKGKYVELRCDPISGHTALYWYRQSLGQGPEFLIYFQGTGAADDSGLPNDRFFAVRPEGSVSTLKIQRTERGDSAVYLCASSSNPGPAAIWETQYFGPGTRLLVL.